The sample holds a few counts of the clone carrying this TCR beta chain. The sample belongs to a study of blood T cell repertoires in COVID-19. Study overall: Sites in the United States, Italy and Spain provided acute and convalescent COVID-19 samples. T cells, B-cell-depleted T cells, or PBMCs provided the cDNA or gDNA that served as material.

What the recovered Cohort 3 donors had was two negative PCRs, clearance, or symptom resolution. Per the study methods: How many nucleated cells were present was estimated from reference gene primer amplification. The data were produced by immunoSEQ multiplex PCR, yet TCRdb's version contains in-frame clones alone and is incomplete. That table supplies the V and J calls and clone size; D and trimming were determined from the DNA. This sample carries some 200,000 clones, 70% to 90% of them seen once, and the ten largest clones take 6.5% to 9.5%. There are 13 residues in the CDR3. V lost 0 bases and J lost 4, with 4 bases in between. CDR1 and CDR2 (germline): SGHDN, FVKESK.

The chain is built from TRBV14 and TRBJ2-1; unclear D gene. Sequencing was carried out using PBMCs or T cells enriched from blood (not recorded which). The origin of this receptor is a woman aged 18-29 years who had recovered from COVID-19. The CDR3: CASSQDRYNEQFF. CDR3 nucleotides: TGTGCCAGCAGCCAAGATAGATACAATGAGCAGTTCTTC.